This T cell receptor (beta chain) appears in the sequencing data of a study of T-cell memory formation after mild COVID-19. Per germline, CDR1 SGHTA and CDR2 FQGNSA. The CDR3 contains 14 residues. V lost 3 bases, J lost 4 bases, and 4 bases stayed unmatched. Notes on the study in general: There was no confirmation that second-wave clones peaking on day 37 were SARS-CoV-2 specific. CD8+ contracting clones occupied EMRA, while CD4+ ones occupied mainly CM and EM.

Using constant-segment primers, 5'RACE produced TCR alpha and TCR beta cDNA libraries carrying sample barcodes and UMIs. TCRdb re-analysed the 5' RACE reads in MiXCR, keeping a single row per CDR3 protein. The data hold about 140,000 distinct CDR3 sequences, with 14% observed a single time. With regard to this clonotype: Its antigen is still unknown.

The sample consisted of PBMCs or a T cell subset sorted from them (not recorded which). The clonotype comes from an adult woman who had mild COVID-19 (a few samples of this study predate the infection). Cell type and time point are not known. V and J are TRBV7-2 and TRBJ2-3, with TRBD2 matching 7 bases. The CDR3 spells CASSFSGLPDTQYF. The CDR3 DNA reads as TGTGCCAGCAGCTTCTCGGGACTACCAGATACGCAGTATTTT. The full variable domain, completed using reference TRBV7-2 and TRBJ2-3, is GAGVSQSPSNKVTEKGKDVELRCDPISGHTALYWYRQSLGQGLEFLIYFQGNSAPDKSGLPSDRFSAERTGGSVSTLTIQRTQQEDSAVYLCASSFSGLPDTQYFGPGTRLTVL.